The source of this TCR beta chain is a study of long-term antiretroviral therapy in people with HIV. Overall study findings and caveats: Dominance of pre-ART expanded clones persisted, fluctuating and often declining after ART. Diversity went up after ART and still fell short of transplant donor controls.

In its sample, this clone was seen a few times. The antigen is undetermined. With survey level as its setting, the immunoSEQ assay was v3.0. This table comes from immunoSEQ multiplex PCR, and its TCRdb copy is limited to in-frame clones, with some not included. The sample contains around 30,000 clones, approximately 81% of which appear only once. Before they underwent DNA extraction, samples held about 1-10 million cryopreserved PBMC. V was trimmed by 3 bases and J by 0 bases, leaving 12 bases between them. The CDR3 sequence is 16 residues long. Looked up from germline, CDR1 is SGDLS and CDR2 is YYNGEE.

The specimen comprised unsorted PBMCs, sampled 2.3 years after starting antiretroviral therapy. This chain uses TRBV9 with TRBJ2-2; either TRBD1 or TRBD2 may fit D (6 bases each). The receptor's source is a man aged 35-49 years with HIV. CDR3 coding DNA: TGTGCCAGCAGCGGGAGGGGGGCGGCGAACACCGGGGAGCTGTTTTTT. Translated, it gives CASSGRGAANTGELFF.